This T cell receptor beta chain was sequenced for a study of regulatory T cells in long-lasting Graves disease. This clonotype was detected many times. Its matching antigen is unknown. General study points: Examination was confined to peripheral blood, excluding thyroid tissue.

The time point is: persistent/refractory GD, antithyroid drugs over 5 years with positive TRAb. PBMCs were the source of the RNA used for TCR sequencing. The V end lost 1 base, the J end lost 2 bases, and 17 bases lay between the germline ends. Germline CDR1 is LGHDT and CDR2 is YNNKEL (reference sequence). The CDR3 is 17 residues long. Arm-PCR of CDR3 regions and iRepertoire HTBI primers were used to build TCR beta libraries. TCRdb recomputed calls from the multiplex PCR reads with MiXCR, one row per CDR3 protein. The repertoire includes a few hundred thousand distinct CDR3 sequences, 20% to 25% of them detected once, and just over 55% sits in the top ten.

The chain carries TRBV3-1 and TRBJ2-5; D could derive from TRBD1 or TRBD2 (6 bases each). Material: peripheral blood mononuclear cells (PBMCs), obtained when the disease was refractory, from a patient treated with antithyroid drugs. The source of this sequence is a female donor with Graves disease. CDR3 residues: CASSQGPAEGDQETQYF. The CDR3 region has the DNA TGTGCCAGCAGCCAAGGACCCGCGGAGGGGGATCAAGAGACCCAGTACTTC.